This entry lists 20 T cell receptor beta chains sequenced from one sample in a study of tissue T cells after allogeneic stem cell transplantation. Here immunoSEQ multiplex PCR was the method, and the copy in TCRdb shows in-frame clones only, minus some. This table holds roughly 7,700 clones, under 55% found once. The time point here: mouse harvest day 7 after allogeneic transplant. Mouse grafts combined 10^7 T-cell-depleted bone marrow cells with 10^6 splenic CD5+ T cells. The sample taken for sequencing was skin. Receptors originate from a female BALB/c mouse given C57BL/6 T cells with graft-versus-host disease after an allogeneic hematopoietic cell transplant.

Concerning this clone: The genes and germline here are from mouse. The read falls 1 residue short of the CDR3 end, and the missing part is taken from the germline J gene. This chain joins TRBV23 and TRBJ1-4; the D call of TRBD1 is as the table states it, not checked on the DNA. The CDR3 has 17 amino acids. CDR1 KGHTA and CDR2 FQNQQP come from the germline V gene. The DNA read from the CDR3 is TGCTCCAGCAGTCAATCAGCGGGACAAATTTCCAACGAAAGATTATTT. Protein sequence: CSSSQSAGQISNERLF. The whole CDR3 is CSSSQSAGQISNERLFF.

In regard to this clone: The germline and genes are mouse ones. CDR3 sequence reads: CASGDRGSQDTQYF. Incomplete CDR3 DNA: TGTGCCAGCGGTGATCGGGGGTCCCAAGACACCCAGTAC. The J gene is TRBJ2-5, the V gene TRBV13-2; perhaps D is TRBD1 or TRBD2 (5 bases each). The observed sequence ends 1 residue before the CDR3 terminus, with the missing tail filled in from the germline J gene. V dropped 1 base and J dropped 2 bases, with 8 bases sitting between them. CDR1 is NNHNN and CDR2 is SYGAGS in the germline V gene (reference sequence). The CDR3 runs to 14 residues.

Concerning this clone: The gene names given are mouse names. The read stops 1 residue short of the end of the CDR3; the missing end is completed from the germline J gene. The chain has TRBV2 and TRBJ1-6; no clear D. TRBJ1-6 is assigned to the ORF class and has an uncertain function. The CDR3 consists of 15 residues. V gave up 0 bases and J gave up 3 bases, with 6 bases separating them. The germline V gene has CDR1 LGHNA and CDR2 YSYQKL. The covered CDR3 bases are TGTGCCAGCAGCCAAGATGGCAGCTATAATTCGCCCCTCTAC. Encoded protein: CASSQDGSYNSPLY. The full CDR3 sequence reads CASSQDGSYNSPLYF.

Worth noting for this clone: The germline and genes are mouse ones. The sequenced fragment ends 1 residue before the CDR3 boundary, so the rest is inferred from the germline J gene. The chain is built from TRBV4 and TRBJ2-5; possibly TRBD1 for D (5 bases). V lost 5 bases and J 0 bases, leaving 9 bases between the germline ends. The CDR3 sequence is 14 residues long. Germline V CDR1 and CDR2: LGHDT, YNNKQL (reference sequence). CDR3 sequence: CASSPTVNQDTQYF. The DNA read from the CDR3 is TGTGCCAGCAGCCCGACAGTTAACCAAGACACCCAGTAC.

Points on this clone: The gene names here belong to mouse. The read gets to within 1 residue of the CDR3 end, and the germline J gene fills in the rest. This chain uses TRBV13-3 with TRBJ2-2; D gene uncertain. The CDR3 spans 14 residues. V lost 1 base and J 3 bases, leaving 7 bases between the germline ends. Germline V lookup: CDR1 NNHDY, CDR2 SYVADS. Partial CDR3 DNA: TGTGCCAGCAGTGATAATCACTACACCGGGCAGCTCTAC. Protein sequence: CASSDNHYTGQLY. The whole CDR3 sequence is CASSDNHYTGQLYF.

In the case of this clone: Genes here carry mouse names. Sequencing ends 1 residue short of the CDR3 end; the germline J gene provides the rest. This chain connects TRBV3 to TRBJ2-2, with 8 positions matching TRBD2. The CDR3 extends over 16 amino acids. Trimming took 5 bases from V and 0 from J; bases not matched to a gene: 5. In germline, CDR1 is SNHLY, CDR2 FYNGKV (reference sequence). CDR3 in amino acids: CASSTRLGSNTGQLYF. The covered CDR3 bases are TGTGCCAGCAGCACGCGACTGGGGTCAAACACCGGGCAGCTCTAC.

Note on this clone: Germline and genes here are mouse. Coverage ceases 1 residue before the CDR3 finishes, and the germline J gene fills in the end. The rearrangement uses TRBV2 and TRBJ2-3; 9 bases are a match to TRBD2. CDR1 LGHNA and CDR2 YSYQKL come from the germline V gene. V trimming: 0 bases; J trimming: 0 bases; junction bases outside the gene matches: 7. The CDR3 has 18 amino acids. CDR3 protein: CASSQDLRLGASAETLYF. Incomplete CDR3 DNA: TGTGCCAGCAGCCAAGATCTCAGACTGGGGGCTAGTGCAGAAACGCTGTAT.

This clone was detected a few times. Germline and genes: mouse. The part of the CDR3 DNA that was read is TGTGCCAGCAGTCCGGGACTGCGGTCCTATGAACAGTAC. Protein sequence: CASSPGLRSYEQY. The CDR3, in full, reads CASSPGLRSYEQYF. The V call is TRBV26, the J call TRBJ2-7; 7 bases match TRBD2. The sequence runs out 1 residue before the end of the CDR3; the remainder is reconstructed from the germline J gene. Germline V CDR1 and CDR2: KGHPV, FQNQEV (reference sequence). The CDR3 is 14 residues long. With V trimmed by 4 bases and J by 1 base, 4 bases remained unmatched.

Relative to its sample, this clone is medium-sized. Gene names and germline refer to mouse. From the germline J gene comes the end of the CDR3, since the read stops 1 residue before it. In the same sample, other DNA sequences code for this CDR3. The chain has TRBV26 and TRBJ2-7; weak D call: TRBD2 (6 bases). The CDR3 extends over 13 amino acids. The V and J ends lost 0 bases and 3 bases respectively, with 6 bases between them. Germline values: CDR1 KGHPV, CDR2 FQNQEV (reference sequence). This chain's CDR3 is CASSLSGGYEQYF. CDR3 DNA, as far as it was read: TGTGCCAGCAGTCTGTCTGGGGGCTATGAACAGTAC.

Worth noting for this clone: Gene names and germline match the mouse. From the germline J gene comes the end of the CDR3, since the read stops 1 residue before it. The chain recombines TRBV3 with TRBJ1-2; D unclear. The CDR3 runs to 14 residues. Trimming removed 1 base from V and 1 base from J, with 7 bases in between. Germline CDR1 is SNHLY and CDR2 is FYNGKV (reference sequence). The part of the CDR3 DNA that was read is TGTGCCAGCAGCTTAGTGGGGAGAAACTCCGACTACACC. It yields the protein CASSLVGRNSDYT. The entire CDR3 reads CASSLVGRNSDYTF.

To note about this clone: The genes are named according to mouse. Incomplete CDR3 DNA: TGTGCCAGCAGCCACTACCGGGACTGGGGGGCTAGTCAAAACACCTTGTAC. Protein product: CASSHYRDWGASQNTLY. The full CDR3 sequence reads CASSHYRDWGASQNTLYF. The V gene is TRBV5, the J gene TRBJ2-4, with TRBD2 matching 12 bases. The read is 1 residue too short to cover the CDR3 end, so that end is filled in from the germline J gene. V was clipped by 3 bases and J by 0 bases; unmatched bases: 7. The CDR3 loop spans 18 amino acids. Germline assignment: CDR1 LGHNA and CDR2 YNLKQL (reference sequence).

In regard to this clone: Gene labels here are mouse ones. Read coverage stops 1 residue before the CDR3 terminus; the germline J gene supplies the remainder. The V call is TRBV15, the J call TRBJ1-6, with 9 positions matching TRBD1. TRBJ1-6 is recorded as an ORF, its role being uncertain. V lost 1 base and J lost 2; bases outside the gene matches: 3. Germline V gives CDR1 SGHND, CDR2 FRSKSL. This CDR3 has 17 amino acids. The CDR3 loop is CASSLEGTGTYNSPLYF. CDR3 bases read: TGTGCCAGCAGTTTAGAAGGGACAGGGACCTATAATTCGCCCCTCTAC.

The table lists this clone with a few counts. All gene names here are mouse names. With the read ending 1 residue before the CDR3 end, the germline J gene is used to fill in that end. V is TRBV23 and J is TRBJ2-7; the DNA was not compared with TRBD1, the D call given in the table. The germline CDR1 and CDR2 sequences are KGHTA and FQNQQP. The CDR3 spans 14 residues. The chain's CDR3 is CSSSPGQGPYEQYF. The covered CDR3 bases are TGCTCCAGCAGTCCGGGACAGGGCCCTTATGAACAGTAC.

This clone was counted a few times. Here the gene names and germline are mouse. Partial CDR3 DNA: TGTGCCAGCAGTCTGGGGGGATCAGAAACGCTGTAT. This codes for CASSLGGSETLY. From start to end, the CDR3 is CASSLGGSETLYF. This chain connects TRBV26 to TRBJ2-3; either TRBD1 or TRBD2 may fit D (5 bases each). The read is 1 residue too short to cover the CDR3 end, so that end is filled in from the germline J gene. V was trimmed by 2 bases and J by 4 bases, leaving 7 bases between them. CDR3 size: 13 residues. Germline CDR1 and CDR2: KGHPV and FQNQEV (reference sequence).

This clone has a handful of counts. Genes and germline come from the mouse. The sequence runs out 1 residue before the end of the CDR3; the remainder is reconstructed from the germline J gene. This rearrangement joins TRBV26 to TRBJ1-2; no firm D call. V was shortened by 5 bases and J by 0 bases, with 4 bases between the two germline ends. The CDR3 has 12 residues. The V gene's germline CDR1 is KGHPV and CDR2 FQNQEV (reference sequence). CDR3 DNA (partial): TGTGCCAGCAGTTTTTCAAACTCCGACTACACC. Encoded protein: CASSFSNSDYT. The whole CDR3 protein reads CASSFSNSDYTF.

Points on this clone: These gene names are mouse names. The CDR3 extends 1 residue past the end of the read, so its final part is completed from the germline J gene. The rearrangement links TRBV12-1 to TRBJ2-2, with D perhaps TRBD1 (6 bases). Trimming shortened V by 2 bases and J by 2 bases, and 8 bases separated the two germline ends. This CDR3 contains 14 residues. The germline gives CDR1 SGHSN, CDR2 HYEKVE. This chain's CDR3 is CASSPGHNTGQLYF. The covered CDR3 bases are TGTGCCAGCTCTCCGGGACATAACACCGGGCAGCTCTAC.

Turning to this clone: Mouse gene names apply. The covered CDR3 bases are TGTGCCAGCAGACCTGGGACAAGGGGGGGCTCCGACTACACC. Translated, it gives CASRPGTRGGSDYT. The whole CDR3 is CASRPGTRGGSDYTF. The V gene is TRBV15, the J gene TRBJ1-2, with TRBD1 as a possible D gene (6 bases). The read stops 1 residue short of the end of the CDR3; the missing end is completed from the germline J gene. The length of the CDR3 is 15 residues. Germline V gene sequence: CDR1 SGHND, CDR2 FRSKSL. Trimming removed 6 bases at V and 4 bases at J, with 18 bases between.

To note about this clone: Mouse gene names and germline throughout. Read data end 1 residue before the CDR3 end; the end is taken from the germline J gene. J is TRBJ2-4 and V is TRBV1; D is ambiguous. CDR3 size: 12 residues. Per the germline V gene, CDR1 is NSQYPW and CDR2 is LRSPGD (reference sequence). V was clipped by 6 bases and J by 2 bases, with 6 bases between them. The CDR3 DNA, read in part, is TGCACCTGCAGAGACAATCAAAACACCTTGTAC. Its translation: CTCRDNQNTLY. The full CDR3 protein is CTCRDNQNTLYF.

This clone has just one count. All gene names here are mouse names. The part of the CDR3 DNA that was read is TGTGCCTGGAGTCTGGGACTGGGGGGAGCAGAAACGCTGTAT. This gives the protein CAWSLGLGGAETLY. The whole CDR3 sequence is CAWSLGLGGAETLYF. The V and J genes are TRBV31 and TRBJ2-3; 12 positions match TRBD2. The read stops 1 residue short of the end of the CDR3; the missing end is completed from the germline J gene. V trimming: 0 bases; J trimming: 3 bases; junction bases outside the gene matches: 1. From germline, CDR1 is GKSSPN and CDR2 SITVG. The CDR3 covers 15 residues.

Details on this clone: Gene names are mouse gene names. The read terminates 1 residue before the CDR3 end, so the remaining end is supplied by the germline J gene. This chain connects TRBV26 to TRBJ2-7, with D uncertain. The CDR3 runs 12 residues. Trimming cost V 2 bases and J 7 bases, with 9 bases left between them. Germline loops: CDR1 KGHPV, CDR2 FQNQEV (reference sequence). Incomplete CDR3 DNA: TGTGCCAGCAGTCTGCCCAGCCGGGAACAGTAC. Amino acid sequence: CASSLPSREQY. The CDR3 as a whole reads CASSLPSREQYF.